These 12 T cell receptor beta chains came from one sample sequenced in a study of early T cells in non-severe SARS-CoV-2 infection. One entry per CDR3 protein results from TCRdb running MiXCR on the 5' RACE reads. Among fewer than 85,000 distinct CDR3 sequences, 9.5% to 15% were seen once, and the ten largest hold about 4.2%. Sequencing was carried out using whole blood. The receptors originated from an adult who was a healthcare worker with PCR-confirmed SARS-CoV-2 infection or an uninfected control (not recorded which).

This clonotype was picked up many times. V gene TRBV2 combines with J gene TRBJ2-6; D remains unclear. Trimming took off 5 bases at V and 0 bases at J, with 5 bases between the two ends. The CDR3 consists of 14 residues. Germline V gene lookup returns CDR1 SNHLY and CDR2 FYNNEI. The CDR3 region is CASSPVSGANVLTF. The CDR3 DNA reads TGTGCCAGCAGTCCAGTCTCTGGGGCCAACGTCCTGACTTTC.

This clonotype showed up many times. The rearrangement uses TRBV6-5 and TRBJ1-5; D unresolved. The CDR3 spans 13 residues. The germline CDR1 and CDR2 sequences are MNHEY and SVGAGI. V gave up 4 bases and J gave up 5 bases, with 9 bases separating them. The CDR3 here is CASSSYADQPQHF. CDR3 sequence (DNA): TGTGCCAGCAGTTCTTACGCGGATCAGCCCCAGCATTTT.

This clonotype was recorded a few times. The V gene is TRBV11-1, the J gene TRBJ2-7; 8 bases are a match to TRBD1. Trimming took 5 bases from V and 6 from J; bases not matched to a gene: 3. Per the germline V gene, CDR1 is SGHAT and CDR2 is FQDESV (reference sequence). There are 12 residues in the CDR3. The CDR3 is CASSADRVEQYF. In nucleotides, the CDR3 is TGTGCCAGCAGCGCGGACAGGGTCGAGCAGTACTTC.

J is TRBJ2-7 and V is TRBV12-5, with 7 bases fitting TRBD1. Germline V lookup: CDR1 LGHNT, CDR2 FRNRAP. V was pared by 3 bases and J by 3 bases, with 8 bases of the junction left unmatched. The CDR3 is 15 residues long. The CDR3 sequence: CASGFYPDRDYEQYF. The CDR3 DNA is TGTGCTAGTGGTTTCTACCCCGACAGGGACTACGAGCAGTACTTC.

As DNA, the CDR3 is TGTGCCAGCAGCCCCATGGGTGGAGAGACCCAGTACTTC. Translated: CASSPMGGETQYF. V gene TRBV7-9 combines with J gene TRBJ2-5, with D hard to call. The germline V gene has CDR1 SEHNR and CDR2 FQNEAQ (reference sequence). V was shortened by 5 bases and J by 4 bases, with 11 bases between the two germline ends. CDR3 length equals 13 residues.

This clonotype came up many times. The chain couples TRBV29-1 to TRBJ2-1; 8 bases fit TRBD2. V was clipped by 5 bases and J by 5 bases; unmatched bases: 2. The length of the CDR3 is 12 residues. Per the germline V gene, CDR1 is SQVTM and CDR2 is ANQGSEA. The CDR3 DNA sequence: TGCAGCGTTTCTAGCGGGCACAATGAGCAGTTCTTC. Translated, it gives CSVSSGHNEQFF.

This clonotype has at least ten counts. The CDR3 here is CASSIGGFGTDTQYF. The CDR3 nucleotides are TGTGCCAGCAGTATCGGGGGTTTCGGCACAGATACGCAGTATTTT. The genes are TRBV6-5 and TRBJ2-3; a weak D match, TRBD2 (6 bases). Germline V gives CDR1 MNHEY, CDR2 SVGAGI. The CDR3 loop spans 15 amino acids. Trimming removed 5 bases at V and 1 base at J, with 13 bases between.

This clonotype was picked up a small number of times. V usage is TRBV6-5 and J usage is TRBJ2-2; D call uncertain. This CDR3 has 14 residues. V was shortened by 5 bases and J by 1 base, with 8 bases between the two germline ends. Germline V gene lookup returns CDR1 MNHEY and CDR2 SVGAGI. CDR3 DNA: TGTGCCAGCAGTCGGACGGGGAACACCGGGGAGCTGTTTTTT. It translates to CASSRTGNTGELFF.

This clonotype has at least ten counts. The V gene is TRBV5-1, the J gene TRBJ1-6; tentatively, D is TRBD1 (5 bases). V lost 4 bases and J 0 bases, leaving 20 bases between the germline ends. Germline CDR1 and CDR2: SGHRS and YFSETQ. The CDR3 contains 19 residues. This chain's CDR3 is CASSPSGTGPSSYNSPLHF. CDR3 in DNA: TGCGCCAGCAGCCCCTCCGGGACCGGCCCCAGCTCCTATAATTCACCCCTCCACTTT.

This clonotype was counted at least ten times. The rearrangement links TRBV4-1 to TRBJ1-2, with D perhaps TRBD1 (6 bases). The germline CDR1 and CDR2 sequences are MGHRA and YSYEKL. Trimming pared 0 bases from V and 5 bases from J, leaving 16 bases between. The CDR3 runs to 16 residues. The chain's CDR3 is CASSQDRAGERYGYTF. Here the CDR3 DNA reads TGCGCCAGCAGCCAAGATCGGGCAGGGGAGAGGTATGGCTACACCTTC.

The rearrangement joins TRBV7-9 to TRBJ2-7; TRBD2 agrees at 11 bases. The CDR3 spans 14 residues. J lost 3 bases, V lost 5 bases, and 3 bases had no gene match. Per the germline V gene, CDR1 is SEHNR and CDR2 is FQNEAQ (reference sequence). The CDR3 is CASSTGLAVYEQYF. In DNA form, the CDR3 reads TGTGCCAGCAGCACGGGACTAGCGGTCTACGAGCAGTACTTC.

The gene calls are TRBV29-1 and TRBJ1-2, with 9 bases aligning to TRBD1. The CDR3 extends over 12 amino acids. V was clipped by 5 bases and J by 6 bases; unmatched bases: 4. CDR1 SQVTM and CDR2 ANQGSEA come from the germline V gene. The DNA for the CDR3 is TGCAGCGTTTCCGGGACAGGGCATGGCTACACCTTC. Translation: CSVSGTGHGYTF.